Listed below are T cell receptor beta chains from one sample, sequenced in a study of human T cells and chemical hapten exposure. TCRdb re-called the RACE reads through MiXCR, storing one row per CDR3 protein. The data hold tens of thousands of distinct CDR3 sequences, with 10% observed a single time. This specimen consisted of whole blood, obtained in connection with sensitization to the hapten diphenylcyclopropenone (DPC). These receptor sequences come from a middle-aged man with alopecia areata. Some clones in this sample may be carry-over from other donors' samples. Each CDR3 is given with its conserved first and last residue. Each record gives: clone size, D gene, V gene, J gene, CDR3 DNA, CDR3 protein. A D gene is named only where the DNA matches it firmly. Only some rows state a clone size, as once, few, many or a class for expanded clones.

abundance: few; d_gene: -; v_gene: TRBV10-3; j_gene: TRBJ2-1; CDR3nt: TGTGCCATCACTCGCGAGAACTACAATGAGCAGTTCTTC; CDR3aa: CAITRENYNEQFF
abundance: few; d_gene: -; v_gene: TRBV5-1; j_gene: TRBJ1-1; CDR3nt: TGCGCCAGCAGCTTGGGGGCCAGGGCAGGTGGATTCGCTTTCTTT; CDR3aa: CASSLGARAGGFAFF
abundance: many; d_gene: TRBD1; v_gene: TRBV12-5; j_gene: TRBJ2-2; CDR3nt: TGTGCTAGTGGTTTGGGCGGGACAGGGGCCTCCGGGGAGCTGTTTTTT; CDR3aa: CASGLGGTGASGELFF
abundance: many; d_gene: TRBD2; v_gene: TRBV28; j_gene: TRBJ2-3; CDR3nt: TGTGCCAGCAGTCCCGGACTAGCGGGGATCACAGATACGCAGTATTTT; CDR3aa: CASSPGLAGITDTQYF
abundance: many; d_gene: TRBD2; v_gene: TRBV5-1; j_gene: TRBJ2-1; CDR3nt: TGCGCCAGCAGCTTTACGGCTAGCGGTGGGAATGAGCAGTTCTTC; CDR3aa: CASSFTASGGNEQFF
abundance: once; d_gene: TRBD2; v_gene: TRBV27; j_gene: TRBJ2-5; CDR3nt: TGTGCCAGCAGTTTATCCCCCTTTAGCGGGAGACAGACCCAGTACTTC; CDR3aa: CASSLSPFSGRQTQYF
abundance: -; d_gene: -; v_gene: TRBV4-2; j_gene: TRBJ1-2; CDR3nt: TGTGCCAGCAGCCAAGTAGGTGGGGGGACTAACTATGGCTACACCTTC; CDR3aa: CASSQVGGGTNYGYTF
abundance: many; d_gene: -; v_gene: TRBV29-1; j_gene: TRBJ2-1; CDR3nt: TGCAGCGTTGTAAGGACACACAATGAGCAGTTCTTC; CDR3aa: CSVVRTHNEQFF
abundance: few; d_gene: TRBD2; v_gene: TRBV28; j_gene: TRBJ2-7; CDR3nt: TGTGCCAGCAGTTTTGGGCGGGAGTTCGAGCAGTACTTC; CDR3aa: CASSFGREFEQYF
abundance: -; d_gene: -; v_gene: TRBV28; j_gene: TRBJ2-2; CDR3nt: TGTGCCAGCAGTTTTCAGAGCGCGAACACCGGGGAGCTGTTTTTT; CDR3aa: CASSFQSANTGELFF
abundance: few; d_gene: -; v_gene: TRBV28; j_gene: TRBJ2-1; CDR3nt: TGTGCCAGCAGTTCCGGGACTCCTGTCAATGAGCAGTTCTTC; CDR3aa: CASSSGTPVNEQFF